These 29 T cell receptor beta chains were all obtained from the same sample, sequenced in a study of graft-versus-host responses after intestinal transplantation. Antigens for these TCRs are unknown. Data came from immunoSEQ multiplex PCR; TCRdb stores just in-frame clones and leaves some out. The table has about 110,000 clones, roughly 95% seen once. This specimen was unstimulated CD8+ T cells sorted from spleen or lymph node cells, taken before intestinal transplant. These TCRs come from a human donor who received an intestinal transplant.

The chain joins TRBV7-9 to TRBJ1-5; D unresolved. V gave up 1 base and J gave up 0 bases, with 4 bases separating them. The CDR3 spans 14 residues. CDR1 and CDR2 from the germline V gene are SEHNR and FQNEAQ (reference sequence). The CDR3: CASSLGDSNQPQHF. The DNA for the CDR3 is TGTGCCAGCAGCTTAGGGGATAGCAATCAGCCCCAGCATTTT.

On this clone: This CDR3 is also generated by other DNA sequences in the sample. The V and J genes are TRBV19 and TRBJ1-1; no definite D call. Germline V CDR1 and CDR2: LNHDA, SQIVND (reference sequence). This CDR3 region has 13 residues. V was clipped by 3 bases and J by 1 base, with 6 bases between them. The CDR3 is CASSMGENTEAFF. CDR3 DNA sequence: TGTGCCAGTAGTATGGGAGAGAACACTGAAGCTTTCTTT.

CDR3 residues: CASSSTSDFSGNTIYF. The CDR3 coding sequence is TGTGCCAGCAGCTCAACCTCAGATTTCTCTGGAAACACCATATATTTT. The chain links TRBV7-9 to TRBJ1-3; D is unresolved. CDR1 and CDR2 from the germline V gene are SEHNR and FQNEAQ (reference sequence). Trimming stripped 4 bases from V and 0 bases from J, with 13 bases between. The CDR3 contains 16 residues. The entire variable domain, with the rest obtained from reference TRBV7-9 and TRBJ1-3, is as follows: DTGVSQNPRHKITKRGQNVTFRCDPISEHNRLYWYRQTLGQGPEFLTYFQNEAQLEKSRLLSDRFSAERPKGSFSTLEIQRTEQGDSAMYLCASSSTSDFSGNTIYFGEGSWLTVV.

The J gene is TRBJ1-1, the V gene TRBV5-1; 8 bases align to TRBD1. The J segment lost 1 base and the V segment lost 2 bases, leaving 1 base of the junction unmatched. The CDR3 runs 14 residues. Per the germline V gene, CDR1 is SGHRS and CDR2 is YFSETQ. CDR3 amino acids: CASSFRGPNTEAFF. The CDR3 nucleotides read TGCGCCAGCAGCTTCAGGGGGCCGAACACTGAAGCTTTCTTT. The full variable domain, its missing parts supplied by reference TRBV5-1 and TRBJ1-1, is KAGVTQTPRYLIKTRGQQVTLSCSPISGHRSVSWYQQTPGQGLQFLFEYFSETQRNKGNFPGRFSGRQFSNSRSEMNVSTLELGDSALYLCASSFRGPNTEAFFGQGTRLTVV.

The CDR3 sequence: CASSQARGRPNTEAFF. The CDR3 region has the DNA TGCGCCAGCAGTCAAGCCCGGGGACGACCGAACACTGAAGCTTTCTTT. J is TRBJ1-1 and V is TRBV23-1; weak D call: TRBD1 (5 bases). TRBV23-1 belongs to the ORF category, with a function that is uncertain. The CDR3 loop spans 16 amino acids. Trimming cost V 2 bases and J 1 base, with 14 bases left between them.

This chain uses TRBV6-6 with TRBJ2-7, with D unresolved. This CDR3 is built from 14 residues. Germline V gene lookup returns CDR1 MNHNY and CDR2 SVGAGI (reference sequence). Deletions cut 4 bases from V and 7 bases from J, with 17 bases between. The CDR3 nucleotides are TGTGCCAGCAGTTTCGGACGGAGCTCTAAAGAGCAGTACTTC. It specifies CASSFGRSSKEQYF.

This clone was recorded once. The chain recombines TRBV7-9 with TRBJ2-3, with 7 bases lining up with TRBD2. Germline CDR1 is SEHNR and CDR2 is FQNEAQ (reference sequence). J was trimmed by 0 bases and V by 5 bases; bases with no gene match: 5. There are 15 residues in the CDR3. CDR3 residues: CASSPSGSSTDTQYF. The CDR3 nucleotides are TGTGCCAGCAGCCCTAGCGGAAGCAGCACAGATACGCAGTATTTT.

The genes are TRBV5-1 and TRBJ2-7; 10 bases match TRBD1. The germline V gene has CDR1 SGHRS and CDR2 YFSETQ. The CDR3 has 13 amino acids. J gave up 1 base and V 7 bases, and 2 bases lay outside the gene matches. The CDR3 region is CASGTGESYEQYF. CDR3 bases: TGCGCCAGCGGGACAGGGGAATCCTACGAGCAGTACTTC.

This chain links TRBV9 with TRBJ2-3, with D possibly matching TRBD1 (5 bases). CDR1 SGDLS and CDR2 YYNGEE come from the germline V gene. The CDR3 totals 13 residues. Trimming took off 4 bases at V and 4 bases at J, with 10 bases between the two ends. CDR3 amino acids: CASSSGQSDTQYF. CDR3 in DNA: TGTGCCAGCAGCTCCGGACAATCAGATACGCAGTATTTT. The complete variable domain, with remaining parts taken from reference TRBV9 and TRBJ2-3, reads DSGVTQTPKHLITATGQRVTLRCSPRSGDLSVYWYQQSLDQGLQFLIQYYNGEERAKGNILERFSAQQFPDLHSELNLSSLELGDSALYFCASSSGQSDTQYFGPGTRLTVL.

This chain joins TRBV9 and TRBJ2-1; a weak D match, TRBD2 (6 bases). The V end was cut by 2 bases, the J end by 2 bases, with 17 bases between. Germline loops: CDR1 SGDLS, CDR2 YYNGEE. The CDR3 is made up of 17 amino acids. CDR3 protein: CASSVQPSGLPYNEQFF. Written as DNA, the CDR3 is TGTGCCAGCAGCGTCCAACCCAGCGGGTTACCCTACAATGAGCAGTTCTTC. Supplemented by reference TRBV9 and TRBJ2-1, the full variable domain reads DSGVTQTPKHLITATGQRVTLRCSPRSGDLSVYWYQQSLDQGLQFLIQYYNGEERAKGNILERFSAQQFPDLHSELNLSSLELGDSALYFCASSVQPSGLPYNEQFFGPGTRLTVL.

The V call is TRBV7-8, the J call TRBJ2-5, with unresolved D. V lost 1 base to trimming and J lost 4 bases, with 4 bases between them. The germline V gene has CDR1 SGHVS and CDR2 FQNEAQ. The CDR3 has 12 amino acids. The CDR3 bases are TGTGCCAGCAGCTTAGAGAGAGAGACCCAGTACTTC. Translated: CASSLERETQYF.

The rearrangement uses TRBV19 and TRBJ2-7; 10 positions agree with TRBD1. This CDR3 region has 13 residues. Germline lookup yields CDR1 LNHDA and CDR2 SQIVND (reference sequence). V lost 6 bases to trimming and J lost 4 bases; unmatched junction nucleotides: 3. CDR3 in amino acids: CASSRQGAYEQYF. Written as DNA, the CDR3 is TGTGCCAGTAGCCGACAGGGGGCGTACGAGCAGTACTTC.

This chain links TRBV11-1 with TRBJ1-1; D is perhaps TRBD1 (5 bases). The CDR3 consists of 12 residues. The V end was cut by 4 bases, the J end by 4 bases, with 7 bases between. Germline V gene data show CDR1 as SGHAT and CDR2 as FQDESV (reference sequence). DNA for the CDR3: TGTGCCAGCAGCTCCGGGGGCACTGAAGCTTTCTTT. Residues: CASSSGGTEAFF. Using reference TRBV11-1 and TRBJ1-1 for the parts outside the CDR3, the full variable domain is EAEVAQSPRYKITEKSQAVAFWCDPISGHATLYWYRQILGQGPELLVQFQDESVVDDSQLPKDRFSAERLKGVDSTLKIQPAELGDSAMYLCASSSGGTEAFFGQGTRLTVV.

The chain couples TRBV15 to TRBJ2-7; 11 bases map to TRBD2. The CDR3 is made up of 16 amino acids. Germline CDR1 is LNHNV and CDR2 is YYDKDF (reference sequence). Trimming cost V 5 bases and J 0 bases; bases outside gene matches: 6. The CDR3 coding sequence is TGTGCCACCAGCCGTTCTAGCGGGAGGACCTCCTACGAGCAGTACTTC. Its protein is CATSRSSGRTSYEQYF.

The rearrangement uses TRBV7-3 and TRBJ2-1, with TRBD2 matching 13 bases. Germline V lookup: CDR1 SGHTA, CDR2 FQGTGA. The CDR3 extends over 14 amino acids. Trimming removed 6 bases from V and 7 bases from J; junction bases left unmatched: 3. The CDR3 reads CASSRGLAGNEQFF. The CDR3 nucleotides read TGTGCCAGCAGTCGGGGACTAGCGGGGAATGAGCAGTTCTTC.

This rearrangement joins TRBV6-5 to TRBJ2-5, with 13 positions matching TRBD2. This CDR3 comprises 14 residues. V lost 11 bases to trimming and J lost 5 bases; unmatched junction nucleotides: 8. CDR1 and CDR2 (germline): MNHEY, SVGAGI. This CDR3 is CARTSGRFVETQYF. DNA for the CDR3: TGTGCCCGGACTAGCGGGAGATTTGTGGAGACCCAGTACTTC.

This clone was detected once. V gene TRBV6-6 combines with J gene TRBJ2-1, with 8 bases fitting TRBD2. The CDR3 runs 15 residues. The germline CDR1 and CDR2 sequences are MNHNY and SVGAGI (reference sequence). V shed 1 base and J 10 bases; nucleotides not matched to a gene: 9. The CDR3 sequence: CASSYLKRGHLEQFF. The CDR3 DNA reads TGTGCCAGCAGTTACTTGAAGCGGGGGCATCTAGAGCAGTTCTTC.

This sequence joins TRBV14 and TRBJ2-5, with a tentative D call TRBD2 (6 bases). Per the germline V gene, CDR1 is SGHDN and CDR2 is FVKESK. The ends were cut back, 4 bases at V and 11 bases at J, with 17 bases in the middle. CDR3 length equals 13 residues. CDR3 amino acids: CASSRPMDREQYF. DNA of the CDR3: TGTGCCAGCAGCCGACCGATGGACCGGGAGCAGTACTTC. The variable domain in full, with the rest retrieved from reference TRBV14 and TRBJ2-5, is EAGVTQFPSHSVIEKGQTVTLRCDPISGHDNLYWYRRVMGKEIKFLLHFVKESKQDESGMPNNRFLAERTGGTYSTLKVQPAELEDSGVYFCASSRPMDREQYFGPGTRLLVL.

The DNA for the CDR3 is TGCGCCAGCAGCCAAGAAGGACAGTCCCCAGATACGCAGTATTTT. Translating it yields CASSQEGQSPDTQYF. This sequence joins TRBV4-1 and TRBJ2-3, with D perhaps TRBD1 (6 bases). Deletions cut 0 bases from V and 4 bases from J, with 11 bases between. Germline CDR1 and CDR2: MGHRA and YSYEKL. The CDR3 loop spans 15 amino acids.

This chain joins TRBV13 and TRBJ2-7; D possibly uses TRBD1 or TRBD2 (5 bases each). Deletions cut 4 bases from V and 5 bases from J, with 9 bases between. Per germline, CDR1 PRHDT and CDR2 FYEKMQ (reference sequence). The CDR3 contains 12 residues. The DNA for the CDR3 is TGTGCCAGCAGCTGGGGGAGTAACGAGCAGTACTTC. It specifies CASSWGSNEQYF. The variable domain in full, completed from reference TRBV13 and TRBJ2-7, reads AAGVIQSPRHLIKEKRETATLKCYPIPRHDTVYWYQQGPGQDPQFLISFYEKMQSDKGSIPDRFSAQQFSDYHSELNMSSLELGDSALYFCASSWGSNEQYFGPGTRLTVT.

The rearrangement uses TRBV13 and TRBJ1-1, with a weak D call TRBD1 (6 bases). V lost 4 bases to trimming and J lost 7 bases, with 16 bases between them. CDR1 is PRHDT, CDR2 FYEKMQ, per germline (reference sequence). The CDR3 is 14 amino acids. This CDR3 is CASSSRTEKFEAFF. CDR3 in DNA: TGTGCCAGCAGCTCGCGGACAGAAAAGTTTGAAGCTTTCTTT.

V gene TRBV29-1 combines with J gene TRBJ2-1; D unresolved. V shed 8 bases and J shed 8 bases, with 10 bases lying between them. Germline CDR1 and CDR2: SQVTM and ANQGSEA. This CDR3 is 10 amino acids long. The CDR3 protein is CSYRWDEQFF. The CDR3 region has the DNA TGCAGCTATCGGTGGGATGAGCAGTTCTTC.

The V and J genes are TRBV27 and TRBJ1-1; D might be TRBD1 (6 bases). This CDR3 is built from 14 residues. Deletions cut 6 bases from V and 8 bases from J, with 19 bases between. CDR1 MNHEY and CDR2 SMNVEV come from the germline V gene (reference sequence). Written as DNA, the CDR3 is TGTGCCAGCAGGTATTCTTCCGGACAGAACGAAGCTTTCTTT. Its protein is CASRYSSGQNEAFF.

This clone was counted a single time. The V and J genes are TRBV10-3 and TRBJ1-5; 7 bases line up with TRBD1. The V and J ends lost 6 bases and 5 bases, in that order; junction bases with no gene match: 1. The germline gives CDR1 ENHRY, CDR2 SYGVKD. The CDR3 loop spans 12 amino acids. The CDR3 DNA is TGTGCCATCAGCGACAGGGATCAGCCCCAGCATTTT. Translation: CAISDRDQPQHF.

The chain employs TRBV9 and TRBJ2-1; 11 positions match TRBD1. Trimming at V came to 3 bases and at J to 8 bases, leaving 7 bases not matched to a gene. Germline lookup yields CDR1 SGDLS and CDR2 YYNGEE. This CDR3 region has 15 residues. CDR3 DNA: TGTGCCAGCAGCGGCGGGACAGGGGGAATCCATGAGCAGTTCTTC. This sequence encodes CASSGGTGGIHEQFF. Together with reference TRBV9 and TRBJ2-1, the CDR3 gives the full variable domain: DSGVTQTPKHLITATGQRVTLRCSPRSGDLSVYWYQQSLDQGLQFLIQYYNGEERAKGNILERFSAQQFPDLHSELNLSSLELGDSALYFCASSGGTGGIHEQFFGPGTRLTVL.

J is TRBJ2-2 and V is TRBV11-2; 9 bases line up with TRBD1. Trimming removed 5 bases from V and 4 bases from J; junction bases left unmatched: 5. Germline CDR1 reads SGHAT; CDR2 reads FQNNGV. This CDR3 region has 15 residues. CDR3 sequence reads: CASSLETGGTGELFF. CDR3 nucleotide sequence: TGTGCCAGCAGCCTCGAGACAGGGGGCACCGGGGAGCTGTTTTTT.

The rearrangement links TRBV19 to TRBJ2-1; TRBD2 aligns across 8 bases. The CDR3 has 19 amino acids. V was clipped by 0 bases and J by 4 bases; unmatched bases: 14. CDR1 and CDR2 from the germline V gene are LNHDA and SQIVND (reference sequence). The CDR3 nucleotides read TGTGCCAGTAGTATAGATTCGGGCACGGCGGGAGGTAGTTACAATGAGCAGTTCTTC. Amino acids: CASSIDSGTAGGSYNEQFF.

This clone showed up just once. One end of the junction varies from germline; a read error may be responsible. This chain connects TRBV16 to TRBJ2-1, with 8 bases identical to TRBD1. Germline values: CDR1 KGHSY, CDR2 FQNENV. The CDR3 is made up of 14 amino acids. The CDR3 protein is CASSQRQGNNEEFF. The CDR3 coding sequence is TGTGCCAGCAGCCAACGACAGGGGAACAATGAGGAGTTCTTC. Drawing the rest from reference TRBV16 and TRBJ2-1, the complete variable domain is GEEVAQTPKHLVRGEGQKAKLYCAPIKGHSYVFWYQQVLKNEFKFLISFQNENVFDETGMPKERFSAKCLPNSPCSLEIQATKLEDSAVYFCASSQRQGNNEEFFGPGTRLTVL.

The chain links TRBV28 to TRBJ1-5; no reliable D call. CDR1 and CDR2 from the germline V gene are MDHEN and SYDVKM. V was shortened by 3 bases and J by 2 bases, with 14 bases between the two germline ends. The CDR3 consists of 16 residues. CDR3 region: CASSFPITSGNQPQHF. The CDR3 DNA reads TGTGCCAGCAGTTTTCCGATTACTTCGGGCAATCAGCCCCAGCATTTT.